This T cell receptor (beta chain) was found in a study of blood T cell repertoires in COVID-19. Clones were read by immunoSEQ multiplex PCR, and TCRdb kept only the in-frame ones, dropping some. Of more than 25,000 clones in the sample, around 90% were seen once. V trimming: 8 bases; J trimming: 4 bases; junction bases outside the gene matches: 13. This CDR3 is 16 amino acids long. Germline CDR1 and CDR2: LNHDA and SQIVND (reference sequence). This sequence was found in a man aged 60 to 69 with active COVID-19. Sequenced sample: peripheral blood. The rearrangement joins TRBV19 to TRBJ1-5; 8 bases are a match to TRBD1. The CDR3 reads CASQVLDRGNNQPQHF. The CDR3 DNA reads TGTGCCAGTCAGGTTCTCGACAGGGGAAATAATCAGCCCCAGCATTTT. Using reference TRBV19 and TRBJ1-5 for the parts outside the CDR3, the full variable domain is DGGITQSPKYLFRKEGQNVTLSCEQNLNHDAMYWYRQDPGQGLRLIYYSQIVNDFQKGDIAEGYSVSREKKESFPLTVTSAQKNPTAFYLCASQVLDRGNNQPQHFGDGTRLSIL.